This T cell receptor beta chain derives from a study of T cells in Graves' hyperthyroidism and ophthalmopathy. RNA transcripts provided the source from which TCR beta CDR3 regions were amplified. The study used the HTBI primer set for a first-round RT-PCR of the TCR CDR3. TCRdb fed the multiplex PCR reads into MiXCR, producing one record per CDR3 protein. This table holds nearly 600,000 distinct CDR3 sequences, approximately 15% found once. The V gene's germline CDR1 is GTSNPN and CDR2 SVGIG (reference sequence). CDR3 size: 17 residues. V was clipped by 1 base and J by 2 bases; unmatched bases: 2. Any patient presenting with uncontrolled infection, other autoimmune disease, pregnancy or lactation was left out. At least ten counts were recorded for this clonotype. Its antigen remains unknown. Study-level points and caveats: Ophthalmopathy was told apart from stable hyperthyroidism by a 13 V-J model.

The chain uses TRBV30 and TRBJ2-1, with 16 positions matching TRBD2. The TCR originated in a woman aged 18-29 years with Graves' ophthalmopathy. Sequenced material: blood. CDR3 loop: CAWSGGLAGGAYNEQFF. The CDR3 DNA sequence: TGTGCCTGGAGTGGGGGACTAGCGGGAGGGGCCTACAATGAGCAGTTCTTC. Full variable domain (rest looked up from reference TRBV30 and TRBJ2-1): SQTIHQWPATLVQPVGSPLSLECTVEGTSNPNLYWYRQAAGRGLQLLFYSVGIGQISSEVPQNLSASRPQDRQFILSSKKLLLSDSGFYLCAWSGGLAGGAYNEQFFGPGTRLTVL.